This entry lists 29 T cell receptor beta chains sequenced from one sample in a study of beta chain features in type 1 diabetes. cDNA synthesis used the whole RNA isolate, giving expressed TCRB sequences. Clones were read by immunoSEQ multiplex PCR, and TCRdb kept only the in-frame ones, dropping some. Altogether under 800,000 clones are present, about 16% being singletons, with the ten largest covering around 0.095%. Sequencing was performed on naive CD4+ T cells from blood. These receptors were taken from a man between 18 and 35 years old in good health.

The chain has TRBV5-1 and TRBJ2-5; a weak D match, TRBD2 (6 bases). Deletions cut 3 bases from V and 5 bases from J, with 17 bases between. This CDR3 comprises 15 residues. CDR1 SGHRS and CDR2 YFSETQ come from the germline V gene. CDR3 residues: CASSSAGPAGETQYF. The CDR3 DNA sequence: TGCGCCAGCAGCTCCGCGGGCCCCGCGGGGGAGACCCAGTACTTC.

The rearrangement links TRBV28 to TRBJ1-1, with D perhaps TRBD1 (6 bases). The V gene's germline CDR1 is MDHEN and CDR2 SYDVKM. The CDR3 has 16 amino acids. The V gene lost 6 bases and the J gene lost 4 bases, with 21 bases spanning the gap. CDR3 sequence (DNA): TGTGCCAGCAGCGCCATAGGTCGGGGGCAGGTCACTGAAGCTTTCTTT. As protein: CASSAIGRGQVTEAFF.

This clone occurred a few times. This chain links TRBV7-2 with TRBJ1-3; weak D call: TRBD1 (5 bases). The CDR3 is 16 amino acids. The germline gives CDR1 SGHTA, CDR2 FQGNSA. The ends were cut back, 0 bases at V and 2 bases at J, with 11 bases in the middle. The CDR3 is CASSLAIGGAGNTIYF. CDR3 in DNA: TGTGCCAGCAGCTTAGCGATCGGGGGGGCTGGAAACACCATATATTTT.

Concerning this clone: At one end, the junction sequence differs from germline, possibly due to a read error. The chain recombines TRBV29-1 with TRBJ2-7; tentatively, D is TRBD2 (5 bases). Germline V gene lookup returns CDR1 SQVTM and CDR2 ANQGSEA. The CDR3 totals 13 residues. This CDR3 reads CSGEGGPVHEQYF. The DNA for the CDR3 is TGCAGCGGTGAAGGCGGGCCAGTCCACGAGCAGTACTTC.

This clone was recorded a few times. This rearrangement joins TRBV4-2 to TRBJ2-2, with D unclear. The CDR3 covers 13 residues. Trimming took 4 bases from V and 7 from J, leaving 10 bases between them. The germline gives CDR1 LGHNA, CDR2 YNFKEQ. CDR3 region: CASSPEIVGELFF. In DNA form, the CDR3 reads TGTGCCAGCAGCCCAGAAATCGTCGGGGAGCTGTTTTTT.

This clone showed up just once. The CDR3 loop reads CASSFGRTGRDYGYTF. CDR3 DNA sequence: TGTGCCAGCAGCTTTGGTAGGACAGGGAGAGACTATGGCTACACCTTC. The V gene is TRBV7-9, the J gene TRBJ1-2, with 8 positions matching TRBD1. The junction had 9 bases not matched to a gene; V was cut back by 3 bases and J by 3 bases. The CDR3 runs to 16 residues. Germline lookup yields CDR1 SEHNR and CDR2 FQNEAQ (reference sequence).

This clone was seen more than once but under ten times. The rearrangement links TRBV10-3 to TRBJ2-7, with 9 bases that match TRBD1. Germline CDR1 ENHRY, CDR2 SYGVKD. V shed 4 bases, J shed 4 bases, and the junction held 2 bases outside the gene matches. CDR3 size: 13 residues. CDR3 DNA sequence: TGTGCCATCAGTGGACAGGGGGAATACGAGCAGTACTTC. Its protein product is CAISGQGEYEQYF.

The gene calls are TRBV4-2 and TRBJ2-7, with TRBD2 identical over 12 bases. CDR1 and CDR2 (germline): LGHNA, YNFKEQ. The CDR3 is made up of 17 amino acids. V trimming: 0 bases; J trimming: 4 bases; junction bases outside the gene matches: 7. CDR3 coding DNA: TGTGCCAGCAGCCAAGAAAGGACTAGCGGGGCGCAGTACGAGCAGTACTTC. Translated, it gives CASSQERTSGAQYEQYF.

This clone was counted a few times. V usage is TRBV11-2 and J usage is TRBJ2-5, with 10 bases fitting TRBD2. V lost 0 bases to trimming and J lost 5 bases; unmatched junction nucleotides: 9. Germline CDR1 SGHAT, CDR2 FQNNGV. The CDR3 covers 17 residues. For the CDR3, the DNA is TGTGCCAGCAGCTTAGATCGGGTTAGCGGGAGGCGGGAGACCCAGTACTTC. Amino acid sequence: CASSLDRVSGRRETQYF.

This clone has at least ten counts. The rearrangement uses TRBV7-9 and TRBJ2-1; D may be TRBD2 (5 bases). There are 15 residues in the CDR3. The germline CDR1 and CDR2 sequences are SEHNR and FQNEAQ (reference sequence). Trimming stripped 2 bases from V and 8 bases from J, with 16 bases between. DNA of the CDR3: TGTGCCAGCAGCTTAAGACTACTGGCCCCCGATGAGCAGTTCTTC. This codes for CASSLRLLAPDEQFF.

This clone was observed many times. The CDR3: CASSLTDTQYF. In DNA form, the CDR3 reads TGTGCCAGCAGCCTCACAGATACGCAGTATTTT. The chain employs TRBV28 and TRBJ2-3; D uncertain. V was trimmed by 6 bases and J by 2 bases, leaving 3 bases between them. Germline values: CDR1 MDHEN, CDR2 SYDVKM. This CDR3 comprises 11 residues.

Only a few counts were recorded for this clone. This chain joins TRBV11-1 and TRBJ1-2; tentatively, D is TRBD1 (5 bases). The CDR3 has 14 amino acids. The germline CDR1 and CDR2 sequences are SGHAT and FQDESV (reference sequence). V lost 1 base to trimming and J lost 6 bases, with 12 bases between them. The CDR3 DNA follows: TGTGCCAGCAGCTTAGGCCGTTTGGGGGATGGCTACACCTTC. Residues: CASSLGRLGDGYTF. The full variable domain, rest sourced from reference TRBV11-1 and TRBJ1-2, is EAEVAQSPRYKITEKSQAVAFWCDPISGHATLYWYRQILGQGPELLVQFQDESVVDDSQLPKDRFSAERLKGVDSTLKIQPAELGDSAMYLCASSLGRLGDGYTFGSGTRLTVV.

About this clone: The junction and the germline gene differ at one end; a read error may be behind it. The chain couples TRBV9 to TRBJ2-3; 15 nucleotides match TRBD2. The germline V gene encodes CDR1 SGDLS and CDR2 YYNGEE. This CDR3 region has 18 residues. In DNA, the CDR3 is TGTGCCTGCAGCGTAGCTCCCGGACTAGCGGGGGGGCCGGATACGCAGTATTTT. It encodes CACSVAPGLAGGPDTQYF.

V usage is TRBV10-3 and J usage is TRBJ1-6, with 9 bases fitting TRBD1. J lost 1 base, V lost 3 bases, and 4 bases had no gene match. Per the germline V gene, CDR1 is ENHRY and CDR2 is SYGVKD. This CDR3 region has 17 residues. The CDR3 spells CAISDKGTGSYNSPLHF. The CDR3 DNA sequence: TGTGCCATCAGTGATAAAGGGACAGGGTCCTATAATTCACCCCTCCACTTT.

V usage is TRBV7-9 and J usage is TRBJ1-1; no firm D call. CDR3 size: 13 residues. The V end was cut by 2 bases, the J end by 1 base, with 5 bases between. Germline V gives CDR1 SEHNR, CDR2 FQNEAQ (reference sequence). The CDR3 protein is CASSLRGNTEAFF. The CDR3 DNA sequence: TGTGCCAGCAGCTTACGAGGGAACACTGAAGCTTTCTTT.

The chain joins TRBV5-4 to TRBJ2-1, with D uncertain. The germline V and J ends were trimmed by 3 bases and 5 bases, with 3 bases remaining between them. From germline, CDR1 is SGHNT and CDR2 YYREEE (reference sequence). CDR3 length: 11 residues. The CDR3 nucleotides are TGTGCCAGCAGCTATAACAATGAGCAGTTCTTC. Its protein is CASSYNNEQFF.

The chain employs TRBV11-3 and TRBJ2-1; perhaps TRBD2 as D (6 bases). The CDR3 loop spans 14 amino acids. V was pared by 4 bases and J by 3 bases, with 10 bases between. Germline CDR1 is SGHNT and CDR2 is YENEEA. The CDR3 here is CASSSKTSYNEQFF. As DNA, the CDR3 is TGTGCCAGCAGCTCTAAGACTAGCTACAATGAGCAGTTCTTC.

V usage is TRBV7-2 and J usage is TRBJ2-4; D uncertain. V was shortened by 5 bases and J by 0 bases, with 14 bases between the two germline ends. The CDR3 contains 16 residues. CDR1 and CDR2 from the germline V gene are SGHTA and FQGNSA. The CDR3 sequence: CASSGSQLLAKNIQYF. As DNA, the CDR3 is TGTGCCAGCAGCGGATCCCAACTATTAGCCAAAAACATTCAGTACTTC.

The chain has TRBV7-9 and TRBJ2-7; 8 bases agree with TRBD1. Per germline, CDR1 SEHNR and CDR2 FQNEAQ (reference sequence). The junction had 9 bases not matched to a gene; V was cut back by 5 bases and J by 3 bases. The CDR3 consists of 15 residues. The CDR3: CASSHGQGAFYEQYF. Here the CDR3 DNA reads TGTGCCAGCAGCCACGGACAGGGTGCTTTCTACGAGCAGTACTTC.

The chain recombines TRBV15 with TRBJ1-4, with a possible D match to TRBD1 (6 bases). V was trimmed by 0 bases and J by 8 bases, leaving 19 bases between them. Germline V CDR1 and CDR2: LNHNV, YYDKDF (reference sequence). CDR3 size: 17 residues. The CDR3 sequence: CATSRDALQGLGEKLFF. The CDR3 DNA is TGTGCCACCAGCAGAGATGCCCTACAGGGTTTAGGGGAAAAACTGTTTTTT.

The chain links TRBV19 to TRBJ2-7; D might be TRBD1 or TRBD2, each matching 5 bases. CDR1 and CDR2 (germline): LNHDA, SQIVND (reference sequence). This CDR3 is 13 amino acids long. Trimming took 5 bases from V and 5 from J, leaving 13 bases between them. The CDR3 is CASSLGRGDEQYF. The CDR3, as DNA: TGTGCCAGTAGTCTTGGGCGAGGGGACGAGCAGTACTTC.

This clone was detected only a few times. This rearrangement joins TRBV7-3 to TRBJ1-6; D is unclear. Per the germline V gene, CDR1 is SGHTA and CDR2 is FQGTGA. The CDR3 length is 13 residues. V was cut by 5 bases and J by 7 bases, with 9 bases left in between. The CDR3 DNA sequence: TGTGCCAGCAGCATAAAGGCGAATTCACCCCTCCACTTT. This encodes CASSIKANSPLHF.

In this sample, this clone turned up a few times. The gene calls are TRBV7-3 and TRBJ2-3; TRBD2 matches 14 bases. The CDR3 totals 15 residues. V trimming: 6 bases; J trimming: 3 bases; junction bases outside the gene matches: 2. Germline-derived CDR1 and CDR2 are SGHTA and FQGTGA. The chain's CDR3 is CASRRTSGRTDTQYF. CDR3 coding DNA: TGTGCCAGCAGGCGGACTAGCGGGAGGACAGATACGCAGTATTTT.

V is TRBV29-1 and J is TRBJ1-1, with 7 nucleotides matching TRBD1. The V gene end was trimmed by 7 bases and the J gene end by 2 bases; junction bases not matched to a gene: 7. The CDR3 contains 13 residues. Germline assignment: CDR1 SQVTM and CDR2 ANQGSEA. CDR3 bases: TGCAGCGGCGGACAGGCAAAAAACACTGAAGCTTTCTTT. Its translation is CSGGQAKNTEAFF.

J is TRBJ2-3 and V is TRBV7-3; no clear D. Trimming removed 2 bases at V and 0 bases at J, with 9 bases between. The CDR3 contains 15 residues. Looked up from germline, CDR1 is SGHTA and CDR2 is FQGTGA. The CDR3 reads CASSLFARSTDTQYF. CDR3 bases: TGTGCCAGCAGCTTATTCGCGCGGAGCACAGATACGCAGTATTTT. The full variable domain, rest sourced from reference TRBV7-3 and TRBJ2-3, is GAGVSQTPSNKVTEKGKYVELRCDPISGHTALYWYRQSLGQGPEFLIYFQGTGAADDSGLPNDRFFAVRPEGSVSTLKIQRTERGDSAVYLCASSLFARSTDTQYFGPGTRLTVL.

V is TRBV28 and J is TRBJ2-1; D not resolved. The CDR3 sequence is 10 residues long. The V gene's germline CDR1 is MDHEN and CDR2 SYDVKM. Trimming took 8 bases from V and 6 from J, leaving 5 bases between them. CDR3 residues: CASGINEQFF. The CDR3 DNA reads as TGTGCCAGCGGGATCAATGAGCAGTTCTTC.

For the CDR3, the DNA is TGTGCCAGTAGTACCGGCCCCGGAGTCTCCTACAATGAGCAGTTCTTC. Amino acid sequence: CASSTGPGVSYNEQFF. V and J are TRBV19 and TRBJ2-1; no firm D call. V was shortened by 4 bases and J by 0 bases, with 13 bases between the two germline ends. Per the germline V gene, CDR1 is LNHDA and CDR2 is SQIVND (reference sequence). The CDR3 is 16 amino acids.

The chain employs TRBV5-4 and TRBJ1-2; D is unclear. CDR3 length: 12 residues. Trimming stripped 4 bases from V and 8 bases from J, with 12 bases between. Germline V gene data show CDR1 as SGHNT and CDR2 as YYREEE (reference sequence). Written as DNA, the CDR3 is TGTGCCAGCAGCCGCCGGGTGGACGGCTACACCTTC. As protein: CASSRRVDGYTF.

The chain carries TRBV18 and TRBJ1-5; D remains unclear. V was cut by 6 bases and J by 7 bases, with 10 bases left in between. Germline CDR1 and CDR2: KGHSH and LQKENI. The CDR3 totals 12 residues. The CDR3 protein is CASSSGGQPQHF. The CDR3, as DNA: TGTGCCAGCTCTTCGGGCGGGCAGCCCCAGCATTTT.